A single sample gave rise to the 9 T cell receptor beta chains below, sequenced in a study of T cells in Graves' hyperthyroidism and ophthalmopathy. The investigators amplified TCR beta CDR3 regions from RNA transcripts. The study used the HTBI primer set for a first-round RT-PCR of the TCR CDR3. Each CDR3 protein gets one entry after TCRdb re-called the multiplex PCR reads with MiXCR. The repertoire holds about 500,000 distinct CDR3 sequences, with about 15% as singletons. The material sequenced was blood. The receptors here all came from a woman in her 30s with Graves' ophthalmopathy.

There are many counts of this clonotype. The chain couples TRBV11-2 to TRBJ2-1; TRBD2 aligns across 10 bases. V shed 3 bases and J 9 bases; nucleotides not matched to a gene: 5. The CDR3 sequence is 14 residues long. In germline, CDR1 is SGHAT, CDR2 FQNNGV. The CDR3 nucleotides are TGTGCCAGCAGCTTGACTCGGACTAGCGGTGAGCAGTTCTTC. Encoded protein: CASSLTRTSGEQFF. The whole variable domain, remainder taken from reference TRBV11-2 and TRBJ2-1, is EAGVAQSPRYKIIEKRQSVAFWCNPISGHATLYWYQQILGQGPKLLIQFQNNGVVDDSQLPKDRFSAERLKGVDSTLKIQPAKLEDSAVYLCASSLTRTSGEQFFGPGTRLTVL.

This clonotype was detected many times. The V and J genes are TRBV28 and TRBJ2-7, with D maybe TRBD2 (6 bases). Germline CDR1 is MDHEN and CDR2 is SYDVKM. CDR3 length equals 14 residues. Trimming cost V 2 bases and J 5 bases, with 13 bases left between them. CDR3 region: CASSLPGRQNEQYF. For the CDR3, the DNA is TGTGCCAGCAGTTTACCTGGGAGGCAGAACGAGCAGTACTTC.

This rearrangement joins TRBV2 to TRBJ2-1; TRBD2 aligns across 8 bases. This CDR3 spans 16 amino acids. V lost 4 bases to trimming and J lost 0 bases; unmatched junction nucleotides: 5. Germline assignment: CDR1 SNHLY and CDR2 FYNNEI. The CDR3: CASSAVAGNSYNEQFF. CDR3 in DNA: TGTGCCAGCAGTGCGGTAGCGGGAAACTCCTACAATGAGCAGTTCTTC.

The chain combines TRBV28 with TRBJ1-6; possibly TRBD1 for D (5 bases). Germline V gives CDR1 MDHEN, CDR2 SYDVKM. This CDR3 contains 16 residues. V lost 1 base, J lost 3 bases, and 10 bases lay in between. CDR3 DNA sequence: TGTGCCAGCAGTTTATCGGCAGGGCTCTATAATTCACCCCTCCACTTT. Its translation is CASSLSAGLYNSPLHF.

The rearrangement joins TRBV6-1 to TRBJ2-1; 7 bases match TRBD1. V was pared by 6 bases and J by 0 bases, with 8 bases of the junction left unmatched. This CDR3 has 16 residues. Germline loops: CDR1 MNHNS, CDR2 SASEGT. CDR3 residues: CASSFTDRASYNEQFF. The CDR3 DNA follows: TGTGCCAGCAGCTTCACCGACAGGGCCTCCTACAATGAGCAGTTCTTC.

Remarks on this clonotype: The junction does not match germline at one end; this may be a read error. V usage is TRBV20-1 and J usage is TRBJ2-7; 9 bases are a match to TRBD2. Germline lookup yields CDR1 DFQATT and CDR2 SNEGSKA (reference sequence). The CDR3 has 14 residues. The CDR3 sequence: CSASPLAGTYEQHF. The DNA for the CDR3 is TGCAGTGCTAGCCCCCTAGCGGGGACCTACGAGCAGCACTTC.

This clonotype has more than one count but fewer than ten. No conserved phenylalanine or tryptophan ends this CDR3, so it is likely a read error. The rearrangement uses TRBV10-3 and TRBJ1-1; D gene uncertain. V lost 10 bases, J lost 1 base, and 16 bases lay in between. Germline V gives CDR1 ENHRY, CDR2 SYGVKD. This CDR3 comprises 14 residues. The CDR3 DNA reads as TGTGCCACCCTCGATAGGGCAGCGAACACTGAAGCTTTCTCT. Its protein product is CATLDRAANTEAFS.

There are a few counts of this clonotype. The chain carries TRBV6-1 and TRBJ2-3; 15 nucleotides agree with TRBD2. The J segment lost 7 bases and the V segment lost 6 bases, leaving 5 bases of the junction unmatched. Germline values: CDR1 MNHNS, CDR2 SASEGT. The CDR3 spans 15 residues. The CDR3 protein is CASRAGLAGGHTQYF. CDR3 coding DNA: TGTGCCAGCAGAGCGGGACTAGCGGGAGGTCATACGCAGTATTTT.

This clonotype occurred many times. This chain links TRBV27 with TRBJ2-3, with TRBD2 identical over 13 bases. Germline lookup yields CDR1 MNHEY and CDR2 SMNVEV (reference sequence). Trimming removed 3 bases from V and 2 bases from J; junction bases left unmatched: 5. The CDR3 is 17 amino acids. Written as DNA, the CDR3 is TGTGCCAGCAGTTTCTTGGGACTAGCGGGGAACACAGATACGCAGTATTTT. Its translation: CASSFLGLAGNTDTQYF.